This TCR beta chain was profiled in a study of human thymus T cells (dated by TCRdb to the early 2020s). Regarding the complete study: The study characterized TCR alpha and beta repertoires from roughly eight infant thymus samples and a few related peripheral blood samples. The cohort included six male and two female infants, with donor ages spanning 7 to 244 days.

Including the terminal cysteine and phenylalanine, the CDR3 comprises 16 residues. Only the CDR3 DNA stays, 48 bases, in frame from base 1. V ends up 0 bases short and J 5 bases short, with an unmatched junction base count of 5. CDR1 LGHNA and CDR2 YSLEER were looked up in the germline V gene. Using the immunoSEQ multiplex PCR assay, the TCRB and TCRAD loci were amplified from a standardized quantity of quality-controlled genomic DNA. The amplicons spanned the V(D)J region and were long enough to cover the CDR3 and allow V and J genes to be identified. The amplicons were sequenced on an Illumina platform via the commercial immunoSEQ service. As for the original processing: Corrections for primer bias and sequencing errors followed previously described methods, while TCRAD and TCRB definitions were based on the IMGT database. The repertoires were analysed using immunoSEQ Analyzer 3.0 and VDJTools for basic statistics, V/J segment usage, diversity estimates, rarefaction and pairwise overlap. Chao1, ChaoE, Efron-Thisted, Shannon and inverse Simpson indices were used to estimate diversity, which was also estimated on datasets down-sampled to the smallest sample. For repertoire overlap, CDR3 nucleotide sequence, V gene and J gene had to match strictly, and clustering was done by Jaccard-based multidimensional scaling. The table was pulled from immuneACCESS by TCRdb, which kept in-frame rearrangements only. Such tables lose some clones; where checked, under half of the loss comes from unresolved V genes, and the rest has no known cause. That table is the source of V, J and clone size, and D and trimming were worked out from the DNA. A total of some 80,000 clones appear in this sample, just over 95% of them only once. Just over 0.03% of the sample is in the top ten clones.

Of note for this clone: Its cognate antigen has yet to be identified. Base qualities are missing; no much larger clone stands one base away.

Overall study outcomes, separate from this receptor: V and J gene segment usage appeared biased in both thymic and peripheral blood repertoires. The related research found that thymic TCR repertoires overlapped highly between unrelated individuals. On average, around 780,000 unique TCRB clonotypes were obtained from thymus samples, compared with some 84,000 from blood samples.

Thymus tissue was collected as surgical resects that were removed during corrective cardiac surgery. Donors were immunologically healthy infants undergoing open corrective cardiac surgery for congenital heart defects in Finland. After being mechanically released from the tissue, thymocytes were kept at -70 degrees C in pellets of roughly 9.5-31 million cells. Genomic DNA was extracted from frozen cell pellets with a QIAsymphony instrument. The source material was thymus tissue. The source of this sequence is a boy in the first two years of life with a congenital heart defect but otherwise immunologically healthy. The chain is encoded by TRBV4-3 joined to TRBJ2-1; TRBD2 lines up with 9 middle nucleotides. At the DNA level, the sequence is TGCGCCAGCAGCCAAGATCATGGGACTAGCCACAATGAGCAGTTCTTC. Its coded protein is CASSQDHGTSHNEQFF.